This TCR beta chain is drawn from a study of response to subunit inactivated influenza vaccine. TCRdb fed the RT-PCR reads into MiXCR, producing one record per CDR3 protein. Seen here are under 200,000 distinct CDR3 sequences, 9.5% to 13% observed once, and the top ten hold roughly 12%. CDR1 and CDR2 from the germline V gene are MGHRA and YSYEKL. The V end was cut by 0 bases, the J end by 7 bases, with 21 bases between. This CDR3 comprises 17 residues. A few counts support this clonotype. Its antigen is unidentified. Study results and limitations: The authors suggested that few new T cells are recruited per seasonal influenza vaccination.

This chain uses TRBV4-1 with TRBJ2-5, with D possibly TRBD1 on 6 matching bases. This specimen was non-naive T cells sorted from PBMCs, taken roughly 46 days after vaccination. The source is a man aged 50-59 years who received an inactivated influenza vaccine. The CDR3 DNA follows: TGCGCCAGCAGCCAAGAGTACGTCCAGGGGAACCGGGGGACCCAGTACTTC. It is translated as CASSQEYVQGNRGTQYF.